A selection of T cell receptor beta chains follows, all from one sample in a study of T cell changes during pregnancy in multiple sclerosis. Using immunoSEQ multiplex PCR, the repertoire was profiled, and TCRdb retains in-frame clones only, with some absent. The profile shows around 56,000 clones, 75% to 90% of them singletons. The sequences come from CD4+ T cells from peripheral blood mononuclear cells, collected in the third trimester of pregnancy. The receptor set was obtained from a female donor with multiple sclerosis, enrolled in a pregnancy study. CDR3s include the opening cysteine and the closing phenylalanine or tryptophan. D genes are given only for firm matches.

j_call: TRBJ2-2
v_call: TRBV4-3
d_call: TRBD1
cdr3_aa: CASSQAGGRIVELFF
cdr3_nt: TGCGCCAGCAGCCAGGCAGGGGGAAGAATTGTGGAGCTGTTTTTT

j_call: TRBJ1-1
v_call: TRBV5-1
d_call: TRBD1
cdr3_aa: CASSWGTGETEAFF
cdr3_nt: TGCGCCAGCAGCTGGGGGACAGGGGAAACTGAAGCTTTCTTT

j_call: TRBJ2-3
v_call: TRBV25-1
d_call: .
cdr3_aa: CASSSAGSTDTQYF
cdr3_nt: TGTGCCAGCAGTTCGGCGGGTAGCACAGATACGCAGTATTTT

j_call: TRBJ2-7
v_call: TRBV13
d_call: TRBD1
cdr3_aa: CASSRTTGTRNEQYF
cdr3_nt: TGTGCCAGCAGCCGCACGACAGGGACGAGAAACGAGCAGTACTTC

j_call: TRBJ2-7
v_call: TRBV7-9
d_call: TRBD1
cdr3_aa: CASSYSGGRYEQYF
cdr3_nt: TGTGCCAGCAGCTATTCAGGGGGCAGGTACGAGCAGTACTTC

j_call: TRBJ2-7
v_call: TRBV19
d_call: TRBD1
cdr3_aa: CASRVTGGTYEQYF
cdr3_nt: TGTGCCAGTAGAGTAACAGGGGGGACATACGAGCAGTACTTC

j_call: TRBJ2-7
v_call: TRBV18
d_call: .
cdr3_aa: CASSPPGTSMSYEQYF
cdr3_nt: TGTGCCAGCTCACCACCGGGAACTAGTATGTCCTACGAGCAGTACTTC

j_call: TRBJ2-5
v_call: TRBV11-2
d_call: TRBD2
cdr3_aa: CASRSIRGGRETQYF
cdr3_nt: TGTGCCAGCAGGTCTATCCGGGGGGGCCGGGAGACCCAGTACTTC

j_call: TRBJ2-1
v_call: TRBV30
d_call: .
cdr3_aa: CAWQGSAYNEQFF
cdr3_nt: TGTGCCTGGCAGGGGTCTGCCTACAATGAGCAGTTCTTC

j_call: TRBJ1-6
v_call: TRBV6-5
d_call: .
cdr3_aa: CASTTEGRNNSPLHF
cdr3_nt: TGTGCCAGCACCACCGAGGGCCGCAATAATTCACCCCTCCACTTT

j_call: TRBJ1-6
v_call: TRBV4-2
d_call: .
cdr3_aa: CASSQDIPSNSPLHF
cdr3_nt: TGTGCCAGCAGCCAAGATATTCCGTCTAATTCACCCCTCCACTTT

j_call: TRBJ2-6
v_call: TRBV7-6
d_call: .
cdr3_aa: CASSLATGSGANVLTF
cdr3_nt: TGTGCCAGCAGCTTGGCCACAGGGTCTGGGGCCAACGTCCTGACTTTC